Described below is a single TCR beta chain sequence and its context. Its cognate antigen is unknown. The data stem from a study of OX40 agonist ivuxolimab in advanced cancers. Study context: An agonistic human IgG2 monoclonal antibody against OX40 (CD134) was given. Prior therapy, whether anti-PD-1, anti-PD-L1 or anti-CTLA-4, was allowed, and roughly 40% had some. Intravenous ivuxolimab at 0.01 to 10 mg/kg was given to patients every 2 weeks. Study observations and caveats: Nonresponders, in some cases, also had low normalized T-cell clonal expansion.

TCRdb keeps only in-frame clones here, not all; method: immunoSEQ multiplex PCR. The sample has around 31,000 clones, approximately 89% seen once. This CDR3 comprises 15 residues. Germline trimming cut 4 bases from V and 4 bases from J; bases unmatched to any gene: 9. Germline CDR1 SGHRS, CDR2 YFSETQ. The sample here was CD4+ or CD8+ T cells sorted from blood, taken in a trial of the OX40 agonist ivuxolimab. The sequence was obtained from an adult with an advanced solid tumor such as melanoma, head and neck, liver or kidney cancer. This chain links TRBV5-1 with TRBJ2-7, with TRBD1 identical over 9 bases. The CDR3 coding sequence is TGCGCCAGCAGCCTGGGGACAGGGTCTGGTTACGAGCAGTACTTC. It codes for CASSLGTGSGYEQYF.